This TCR beta chain was sequenced during a study of cytomegalovirus exposure and HLA in healthy donors. General study findings and limits: Likely technical artifact: a cluster of highly shared sequence variants.

The CDR3 has 17 residues. V lost 4 bases and J lost 8; bases outside the gene matches: 19. In germline, CDR1 is LNHDA, CDR2 SQIVND (reference sequence). Primers: 60 Vbeta forward and 13 Jbeta reverse. The method was immunoSEQ multiplex PCR; TCRdb's version includes in-frame clones alone and lacks a portion of them. The sample lists about 130,000 clones, approximately 79% occurring once. Notes on this clone: Its antigen is unknown.

The chain recombines TRBV19 with TRBJ1-1; TRBD1 matches 7 bases. Input material: PBMCs. This TCR was recovered from a man in his forties or fifties in good health and CMV-seropositive. The CDR3 DNA reads as TGTGCCAGTAGTAGCGTGGACAGGAGAGATGTGCTCTTGGAAGCTTTCTTT. The encoded protein is CASSSVDRRDVLLEAFF.